The rows below give T cell receptor beta chains drawn from one sample of a study of graft-versus-host responses after intestinal transplantation. Data came from immunoSEQ multiplex PCR; TCRdb stores just in-frame clones and leaves some out. The sample has 90,000 to 100,000 clones, around 86% seen once. Sequencing used PBMCs, obtained 255 days after intestinal transplant. These TCRs come from a human patient who received an intestinal transplant, so some T cells may come from the graft donor. Each CDR3 is given with its conserved first and last residue. The D gene is left open where the match is weak. The size entry is marked missing in some rows and otherwise reads once, few, many or a size class.

DNA,CDR3,V,size,D,J
TGTGCCAGCAGTGCGACTAGCGGGAGGGCGGGTGAGCAGTTCTTC,CASSATSGRAGEQFF,TRBV27,NA,TRBD2,TRBJ2-1
TGTGCCAGCACCCCCTTTGGGGGGGCCCCCACAGATACGCAGTATTTT,CASTPFGGAPTDTQYF,TRBV27,NA,NA,TRBJ2-3
TGCAGCGTTGGGGGCGTCAATCAGCCCCAGCATTTT,CSVGGVNQPQHF,TRBV29-1,NA,NA,TRBJ1-5
TGTGCCAGCAGCTCCCCCCTGCCCGCCTACAATGAGCAGTTCTTC,CASSSPLPAYNEQFF,TRBV7-9,NA,NA,TRBJ2-1
TGTGCCTGGAGTGATTATCAGGGGGTTTCGAATTCACCCCTCCACTTT,CAWSDYQGVSNSPLHF,TRBV30,once,TRBD1,TRBJ1-6
TGTGCCAGCAATCCAAGCATCTATAGCAATCAGCCCCAGCATTTT,CASNPSIYSNQPQHF,TRBV27,NA,NA,TRBJ1-5
TGTGCCAGCAGCTTAATTGCCAATTGGCAGGCAGATACGCAGTATTTT,CASSLIANWQADTQYF,TRBV7-9,NA,NA,TRBJ2-3
TGCGCCAGCAGCTTGGTCGGGCCAGGGGTAAGGGAGACCCAGTACTTC,CASSLVGPGVRETQYF,TRBV5-1,NA,NA,TRBJ2-5
TGTGCCAGCAGCTTAGCCCAAGCGGGCTCCTACAATGAGCAGTTCTTC,CASSLAQAGSYNEQFF,TRBV7-6,NA,NA,TRBJ2-1
TGTGCCTGGAGTGTACAGGGGCTCGGGAGTGAAAAACTGTTTTTT,CAWSVQGLGSEKLFF,TRBV30,NA,TRBD1,TRBJ1-4
TGCAGCGTTGAAAATCGGGCCAGGTTGAACACTGAAGCTTTCTTT,CSVENRARLNTEAFF,TRBV29-1,NA,NA,TRBJ1-1
TGTGCCAGTAGTGCTGACAGTTATAGCAATCAGCCCCAGCATTTT,CASSADSYSNQPQHF,TRBV19,few,NA,TRBJ1-5
TGCGCCAGCAGCCAAGCGGACAGGGACGAAACTGAAGCTTTCTTT,CASSQADRDETEAFF,TRBV4-1,NA,TRBD1,TRBJ1-1
TGTGCCAGCAGCCAACAGGGGGATCCCGGGGAGCTGTTTTTT,CASSQQGDPGELFF,TRBV7-2,NA,TRBD1,TRBJ2-2
TGTGCCACCTCGGACCTTCTCCAGCCCCAGCATTTT,CATSDLLQPQHF,TRBV6-5,NA,NA,TRBJ1-5
TGTGCCAGCCTCAGCGGGCAGGGGATCTCCTACGAGCAGTACTTC,CASLSGQGISYEQYF,TRBV6-6,NA,NA,TRBJ2-7
TGTGCCAGTAGTATTCTTTCACCCGGGGGCAATCAGCCCCAGCATTTT,CASSILSPGGNQPQHF,TRBV19,NA,NA,TRBJ1-5
TGTGCCAGCAGACCGGGACAGGGAGGTAACATTCAGTACTTC,CASRPGQGGNIQYF,TRBV6-5,NA,TRBD1,TRBJ2-4
TGTGCCAGCAGTTTATCGGGGGAAACCGGGGAGCTGTTTTTT,CASSLSGETGELFF,TRBV27,few,NA,TRBJ2-2
TGTGCCAGCAGACACGATGGGGGCCCCCACGAGCAGTACTTC,CASRHDGGPHEQYF,TRBV6-4,once,NA,TRBJ2-7
TGTGCCAGCAGTGGTAAGCGGGCGCAAGAGACCCAGTACTTC,CASSGKRAQETQYF,TRBV2,NA,NA,TRBJ2-5
TGTGCCAGCAGGTCCCCAGCGGGGGCCAACGTCCTGACTTTC,CASRSPAGANVLTF,TRBV6-1,NA,NA,TRBJ2-6
TGTGCCATCAGTGATAGTAGCACAGATACGCAGTATTTT,CAISDSSTDTQYF,TRBV10-3,NA,NA,TRBJ2-3
TGTGCCAGCAGTCGCCGACTAGCAGGAAGCACAGATACGCAGTATTTT,CASSRRLAGSTDTQYF,TRBV7-6,NA,TRBD2,TRBJ2-3
TGTGCCAGCAGGAGAAGGGAGGGCACTGAAGCTTTCTTT,CASRRREGTEAFF,TRBV5-6,NA,NA,TRBJ1-1
TGTGCCAGCAGCTCCAGTAGTGGCCCCTACGAGCAGTACTTC,CASSSSSGPYEQYF,TRBV11-3,once,NA,TRBJ2-7
TGTGCCAGCAGCTCCGGACAGGGTGATACCTACGAGCAGTACTTC,CASSSGQGDTYEQYF,TRBV5-6,NA,TRBD1,TRBJ2-7
TGTGCCAGTAGTATAGGATTCCAGCCCCAGCATTTT,CASSIGFQPQHF,TRBV19,once,NA,TRBJ1-5
TGTGCCAGCAGCTTGGCAGGGGAGCGTTCTAATGAAAAACTGTTTTTT,CASSLAGERSNEKLFF,TRBV5-4,NA,NA,TRBJ1-4
TGCGCCAGCAGCCAGGCGGGGGGGTACTATGGCTACACCTTC,CASSQAGGYYGYTF,TRBV4-1,NA,NA,TRBJ1-2
TGCGCCAGCAGCCAGGACCGGGACAGGGGGCTGGATACGCAGTATTTT,CASSQDRDRGLDTQYF,TRBV4-1,NA,TRBD1,TRBJ2-3
TGCGCCAGCAGCTCCCCAACGAACACTGAAGCTTTCTTT,CASSSPTNTEAFF,TRBV5-1,NA,NA,TRBJ1-1
TGTGCCAGCAGTCAAAATGGGCCCGCAGCTACGCAGTATTTT,CASSQNGPAATQYF,TRBV11-2,NA,NA,TRBJ2-3
TGTGCCAGCAGTGAGGAGGGAGACTACAATGAGCAGTTCTTC,CASSEEGDYNEQFF,TRBV25-1,NA,NA,TRBJ2-1
TGTGCCAGCAGTGCCCTAGCGGGGCCCTCCTACGAGCAGTACTTC,CASSALAGPSYEQYF,TRBV2,NA,TRBD2,TRBJ2-7
TGTGCCAGCCGGCAGGGAACTGGGGCCAACGTCCTGACTTTC,CASRQGTGANVLTF,TRBV19,NA,NA,TRBJ2-6
TGTGCTAGTGGTTTGTACCAGGGGCGTTTCGGTTACAATGAGCAGTTCTTC,CASGLYQGRFGYNEQFF,TRBV12-5,NA,NA,TRBJ2-1
TGTGCCAGCAGCCATGTAATTGGACTCTCCTACGAGCAGTACTTC,CASSHVIGLSYEQYF,TRBV4-2,NA,NA,TRBJ2-7
TGTGCCTGGAGTACTCGGGACATGGTGTACACTGAAGCTTTCTTT,CAWSTRDMVYTEAFF,TRBV30,once,NA,TRBJ1-1
TGTGCCTGGTCGCCGGGACAGGGAGGTCAGCCCCAGCATTTT,CAWSPGQGGQPQHF,TRBV30,NA,TRBD1,TRBJ1-5
TGTGCCAGCAGCGTAGGGACAGGGGGCTATGGCTACACCTTC,CASSVGTGGYGYTF,TRBV9,once,TRBD1,TRBJ1-2
TGTGCCAGCAGCTTAGCGGTGCTAGCGACCGGGGAGCTGTTTTTT,CASSLAVLATGELFF,TRBV7-9,NA,NA,TRBJ2-2